These 27 T cell receptor beta chains were all obtained from the same sample, sequenced in a study of blood T cell repertoires in COVID-19. The repertoire was sequenced with immunoSEQ multiplex PCR; TCRdb's copy has only in-frame clones and lacks some. The table has 140,000 to 150,000 clones, 87% seen once; the top ten hold less than 0.95%. Sequenced material: peripheral blood. The receptors stem from a woman aged 45-60 years with acute or convalescent COVID-19.

The CDR3 nucleotides read TGTGCCAGTAGTATGGTAGCTTTAAACTATGGCTACACCTTC. Protein sequence: CASSMVALNYGYTF. This chain links TRBV19 with TRBJ1-2; no definite D call. Germline V lookup: CDR1 LNHDA, CDR2 SQIVND (reference sequence). This CDR3 contains 14 residues. The V gene lost 3 bases and the J gene lost 2 bases, with 10 bases spanning the gap.

The chain has TRBV29-1 and TRBJ2-7; 11 nucleotides match TRBD2. Germline assignment: CDR1 SQVTM and CDR2 ANQGSEA. The trim removed 8 bases at V and 4 bases at J, leaving 10 bases unmatched. CDR3 length: 14 amino acids. The CDR3 sequence is CSCSGTSGKYEQYF. Here the CDR3 DNA reads TGCAGCTGTTCCGGGACTAGCGGAAAATACGAGCAGTACTTC.

The V call is TRBV19, the J call TRBJ2-1; TRBD2 matches at 11 bases. This CDR3 spans 16 amino acids. After removal of 4 bases from V and 7 bases from J, the junction contained 9 bases not matched to a gene. The germline gives CDR1 LNHDA, CDR2 SQIVND (reference sequence). Here the CDR3 DNA reads TGTGCCAGTAGTACCCCGACTAGCGGGAATACAAATGAGCAGTTCTTC. It translates to CASSTPTSGNTNEQFF. The full variable domain, with the rest looked up from reference TRBV19 and TRBJ2-1, is DGGITQSPKYLFRKEGQNVTLSCEQNLNHDAMYWYRQDPGQGLRLIYYSQIVNDFQKGDIAEGYSVSREKKESFPLTVTSAQKNPTAFYLCASSTPTSGNTNEQFFGPGTRLTVL.

This clone has just one count. V and J are TRBV1 and TRBJ1-2. TRBV1 corresponds to a pseudogene. The CDR3 has 14 amino acids. CDR3 in DNA: TGCACCAGCAGCCAAGATCCTTCGGGATATGGCTACACCTTC. It specifies CTSSQDPSGYGYTF.

The chain employs TRBV5-1 and TRBJ2-2; 7 nucleotides agree with TRBD2. The germline CDR1 and CDR2 sequences are SGHRS and YFSETQ. V shed 0 bases, J shed 7 bases, and the junction held 3 bases outside the gene matches. CDR3 length: 14 residues. The CDR3 DNA sequence: TGCGCCAGCAGCTTGGGGCGGGAGTACGGGGAGCTGTTTTTT. It codes for CASSLGREYGELFF.

This clone was observed a single time. The chain recombines TRBV18 with TRBJ1-5; 9 bases match TRBD1. With V trimmed by 4 bases and J by 3 bases, 4 bases remained unmatched. Germline V CDR1 and CDR2: KGHSH, LQKENI. The CDR3 covers 15 residues. The CDR3 loop is CASSQGTGNNQPQHF. CDR3 coding DNA: TGTGCCAGCTCACAGGGGACAGGGAACAATCAGCCCCAGCATTTT.

This clone was counted once. The chain uses TRBV30 and TRBJ1-2, with TRBD1 as a possible D gene (5 bases). The germline V gene encodes CDR1 GTSNPN and CDR2 SVGIG (reference sequence). The CDR3 length is 14 residues. V shed 3 bases and J shed 6 bases, with 17 bases lying between them. As DNA, the CDR3 is TGTGCCTGGAGGAGACCCGGGACTGCAAATGGCTACACCTTC. Protein product: CAWRRPGTANGYTF.

V gene TRBV29-1 combines with J gene TRBJ2-2, with TRBD1 matching over 9 bases. With V trimmed by 6 bases and J by 7 bases, 9 bases remained unmatched. Germline CDR1 is SQVTM and CDR2 is ANQGSEA. The CDR3 covers 14 residues. The CDR3 DNA is TGCAGCGTATTCCTGGGGGACAGGGACGGGGAGCTGTTTTTT. This sequence encodes CSVFLGDRDGELFF.

In this sample, this clone turned up a few times. The chain uses TRBV9 and TRBJ1-4; tentatively, D is TRBD1 (5 bases). Germline CDR1 reads SGDLS; CDR2 reads YYNGEE. V was clipped by 3 bases and J by 3 bases, with 12 bases between them. The CDR3 contains 15 residues. The CDR3 region is CASSATAYPNEKLFF. For the CDR3, the DNA is TGTGCCAGCAGCGCGACAGCCTATCCTAATGAAAAACTGTTTTTT.

This rearrangement joins TRBV9 to TRBJ1-3, with 7 bases matching TRBD1. V dropped 3 bases and J dropped 0; count of bases not matched to a gene: 0. This CDR3 region has 14 residues. CDR1 and CDR2 from the germline V gene are SGDLS and YYNGEE. Written as DNA, the CDR3 is TGTGCCAGCAGCGGGGACAGCTCTGGAAACACCATATATTTT. Translation gives CASSGDSSGNTIYF.

This clone was seen only once. J is TRBJ2-5 and V is TRBV5-1; D is unresolved. The CDR3 consists of 13 residues. The V end was cut by 5 bases, the J end by 4 bases, with 12 bases between. Germline V CDR1 and CDR2: SGHRS, YFSETQ. Here the CDR3 reads CASREFVRETQYF. The CDR3 DNA reads as TGCGCCAGCAGGGAGTTTGTACGAGAGACCCAGTACTTC.

V is TRBV19 and J is TRBJ2-7; 9 bases fit TRBD1. CDR1 and CDR2 from the germline V gene are LNHDA and SQIVND (reference sequence). The CDR3 runs to 16 residues. V was pared by 3 bases and J by 0 bases, with 6 bases of the junction left unmatched. Here the CDR3 DNA reads TGTGCCAGTAGTATTTCCTGGACAGGGGCCTCCTACGAGCAGTACTTC. Residues: CASSISWTGASYEQYF.

J is TRBJ2-3 and V is TRBV11-2; 13 positions match TRBD2. Germline V CDR1 and CDR2: SGHAT, FQNNGV. The CDR3 loop spans 16 amino acids. With 5 bases clipped from V and 4 bases from J, the junction kept 6 bases outside the gene matches. The CDR3 here is CASSDGLAGVADTQYF. CDR3 DNA: TGTGCCAGCAGCGACGGACTAGCGGGAGTGGCAGATACGCAGTATTTT.

The rearrangement uses TRBV5-1 and TRBJ2-7; D is possibly TRBD2 (5 bases). This CDR3 contains 14 residues. Germline assignment: CDR1 SGHRS and CDR2 YFSETQ. Trimming left V 3 bases short and J 0 bases short, with 10 bases between. The CDR3 spells CASSSPGSSYEQYF. The CDR3 DNA reads as TGCGCCAGCAGCTCCCCGGGGAGCTCCTACGAGCAGTACTTC.

J is TRBJ2-1 and V is TRBV24-1, with a possible D match to TRBD2 (6 bases). The germline V gene encodes CDR1 KGHDR and CDR2 SFDVKD. V lost 2 bases and J 4 bases, leaving 11 bases between the germline ends. This CDR3 is built from 15 residues. Here the CDR3 reads CATSDWARGYNEQFF. For the CDR3, the DNA is TGTGCCACCAGTGATTGGGCCCGGGGGTACAATGAGCAGTTCTTC.

The V gene is TRBV19, the J gene TRBJ2-1, with D tentatively TRBD2 (5 bases). The CDR3 consists of 17 residues. Trimming removed 1 base from V and 0 bases from J, with 13 bases in between. The germline gives CDR1 LNHDA, CDR2 SQIVND (reference sequence). The CDR3 loop reads CASSIGTSDPSYNEQFF. Here the CDR3 DNA reads TGTGCCAGTAGTATAGGGACTTCTGACCCCTCCTACAATGAGCAGTTCTTC.

The gene calls are TRBV3-1 (or the pseudogene TRBV3-2) and TRBJ2-3; 7 bases agree with TRBD2. Germline CDR1 and CDR2: LGHDT and YNNKEL (reference sequence). This CDR3 is 13 amino acids long. V lost 4 bases, J lost 10 bases, and 8 bases stayed unmatched. DNA for the CDR3: TGTGCCAGCAGCCGCCCTGCTGGGGGGGCGCAGTATTTT. As protein: CASSRPAGGAQYF.

CDR3 residues: CASSLMPQVSSYNEQFF. CDR3 DNA sequence: TGTGCCAGCAGCTTAATGCCCCAGGTCAGCTCCTACAATGAGCAGTTCTTC. The gene calls are TRBV7-7 and TRBJ2-1; D not resolved. This CDR3 is built from 17 residues. Trimming cost V 2 bases and J 0 bases, with 14 bases left between them. CDR1 and CDR2 from the germline V gene are SSHAT and FNYEAQ (reference sequence). The full variable domain, with the rest looked up from reference TRBV7-7 and TRBJ2-1, is GAGVSQSPRYKVTKRGQDVTLRCDPISSHATLYWYQQALGQGPEFLTYFNYEAQPDKSGLPSDRFSAERPEGSISTLTIQRTEQRDSAMYRCASSLMPQVSSYNEQFFGPGTRLTVL.

The chain carries TRBV5-4 and TRBJ2-1; 8 bases map to TRBD2. CDR1 and CDR2 from the germline V gene are SGHNT and YYREEE (reference sequence). Germline trimming cut 1 base from V and 0 bases from J; bases unmatched to any gene: 3. CDR3 length equals 16 residues. Here the CDR3 DNA reads TGTGCCAGCAGCTTGAACGCGGGAGGCTCCTACAATGAGCAGTTCTTC. The encoded protein is CASSLNAGGSYNEQFF.

This rearrangement joins TRBV6-1 to TRBJ1-5, with 7 bases identical to TRBD1. CDR1 is MNHNS and CDR2 is SASEGT in the germline V gene. J lost 0 bases, V lost 4 bases, and 6 bases had no gene match. This CDR3 is built from 16 residues. This CDR3 reads CASSAGTDYSNQPQHF. The DNA for the CDR3 is TGTGCCAGCAGTGCCGGGACAGACTATAGCAATCAGCCCCAGCATTTT.

The genes are TRBV27 and TRBJ2-5; D is uncertain. Germline V CDR1 and CDR2: MNHEY, SMNVEV (reference sequence). The ends were cut back, 6 bases at V and 5 bases at J, with 16 bases in the middle. There are 14 residues in the CDR3. This chain's CDR3 is CASSPRQAVETQYF. The CDR3 DNA follows: TGTGCCAGCAGCCCCAGGCAGGCAGTGGAGACCCAGTACTTC.

CDR3 protein: CASSPLSGRTDTQYF. In DNA, the CDR3 is TGTGCCAGCAGCCCCCTATCGGGTCGGACAGATACGCAGTATTTT. This chain joins TRBV11-3 and TRBJ2-3; no clear D gene. The CDR3 contains 15 residues. Looked up from germline, CDR1 is SGHNT and CDR2 is YENEEA. V lost 5 bases, J lost 3 bases, and 15 bases lay in between.

The chain employs TRBV6-1 and TRBJ1-5, with D tentatively TRBD1 (6 bases). Trimming took 1 base from V and 9 from J, leaving 16 bases between them. Germline values: CDR1 MNHNS, CDR2 SASEGT. This CDR3 has 15 amino acids. DNA of the CDR3: TGTGCCAGCAGTGAAGAGGGGGTATCATCGTGGCCCCAGCATTTT. Its translation: CASSEEGVSSWPQHF.

The V call is TRBV7-3, the J call TRBJ1-1; possibly TRBD1 for D (5 bases). Germline V gene data show CDR1 as SGHTA and CDR2 as FQGTGA. There are 16 residues in the CDR3. V shed 5 bases and J shed 4 bases, with 20 bases lying between them. The CDR3 DNA follows: TGTGCCAGCAGCCCGCCAGTCCAGGGATGGGGCACTGAAGCTTTCTTT. Translation gives CASSPPVQGWGTEAFF.

The chain combines TRBV7-9 with TRBJ2-5, with D perhaps TRBD1 (5 bases). Germline loops: CDR1 SEHNR, CDR2 FQNEAQ (reference sequence). CDR3 length: 14 amino acids. Between the trimmed V and J ends, which lost 1 base and 3 bases, there was a span of 9 bases. CDR3 DNA: TGTGCCAGCAGCTTAGGACAGCTGGAAGAGACCCAGTACTTC. Translated, it gives CASSLGQLEETQYF.

This clone was seen only once. This sequence joins TRBV29-1 and TRBJ1-2; 9 nucleotides agree with TRBD1. This CDR3 spans 11 amino acids. The trim removed 4 bases at V and 6 bases at J, leaving 0 bases unmatched. In germline, CDR1 is SQVTM, CDR2 ANQGSEA. CDR3 region: CSVGTGDGYTF. The CDR3 DNA reads as TGCAGCGTTGGGACAGGGGATGGCTACACCTTC.

This sequence joins TRBV19 and TRBJ1-4; 8 nucleotides line up with TRBD1. The CDR3 consists of 16 residues. Germline V lookup: CDR1 LNHDA, CDR2 SQIVND (reference sequence). V dropped 6 bases and J dropped 5; count of bases not matched to a gene: 11. In DNA, the CDR3 is TGTGCCAGTAGGCCGGTCCCGGGACAGGAGAATGAAAAACTGTTTTTT. Residues: CASRPVPGQENEKLFF.